This passage covers 15 T cell receptor beta chains from one sample sequenced in a study of blood T cell repertoires in COVID-19. The protocol was immunoSEQ multiplex PCR, while the TCRdb copy is restricted to in-frame clones and leaves out a portion. The sample has over 200,000 clones, more than 85% seen once; the top ten hold about 2.5%. The sample comprised peripheral blood. These TCRs come from a young adult with COVID-19, enrolled during active disease.

The chain carries TRBV27 and TRBJ1-3; 7 positions match TRBD1. CDR3 size: 13 residues. The germline V gene encodes CDR1 MNHEY and CDR2 SMNVEV (reference sequence). V lost 6 bases to trimming and J lost 8 bases; unmatched junction nucleotides: 7. As DNA, the CDR3 is TGTGCCAGCAGATCCCAGGGGGGACACACCATATATTTT. Protein: CASRSQGGHTIYF.

V usage is TRBV7-9 and J usage is TRBJ2-5; a possible D gene is TRBD1 (5 bases). CDR3 length: 15 residues. V lost 5 bases and J 1 base, leaving 14 bases between the germline ends. The germline CDR1 and CDR2 sequences are SEHNR and FQNEAQ (reference sequence). The CDR3 nucleotides read TGTGCCAGCAGCCGCATGTCGACAGTCCAAGAGACCCAGTACTTC. Its protein is CASSRMSTVQETQYF. The variable domain in full, with the rest retrieved from reference TRBV7-9 and TRBJ2-5, is DTGVSQNPRHKITKRGQNVTFRCDPISEHNRLYWYRQTLGQGPEFLTYFQNEAQLEKSRLLSDRFSAERPKGSFSTLEIQRTEQGDSAMYLCASSRMSTVQETQYFGPGTRLLVL.

This sequence joins TRBV6-1 and TRBJ1-2; the D is unclear. The ends were cut back, 8 bases at V and 3 bases at J, with 19 bases in the middle. The CDR3 is 15 residues long. Germline V gene data show CDR1 as MNHNS and CDR2 as SASEGT. CDR3 in DNA: TGTGCCAGCTACCTTTACGGGGAACATGACTATGGCTACACCTTC. Its protein product is CASYLYGEHDYGYTF.

The chain is built from TRBV12-5 and TRBJ2-3, with 11 positions matching TRBD2. CDR3 length: 19 amino acids. In germline, CDR1 is LGHNT, CDR2 FRNRAP. V lost 4 bases to trimming and J lost 7 bases; unmatched junction nucleotides: 19. For the CDR3, the DNA is TGTGCTAGTGGTTCCTTAACTAGCGGGAGTATCCACGAGGCTCATACGCAGTATTTT. Amino acid sequence: CASGSLTSGSIHEAHTQYF.

The V call is TRBV5-1, the J call TRBJ2-7, with 7 bases identical to TRBD2. After removal of 4 bases from V and 6 bases from J, the junction contained 22 bases not matched to a gene. Per the germline V gene, CDR1 is SGHRS and CDR2 is YFSETQ. The CDR3 is made up of 18 amino acids. The CDR3 bases are TGCGCCAGCAGCCTCGGAGGGGATCCGGGACTAAAATCATCCGAGCAGTACTTC. This translates into CASSLGGDPGLKSSEQYF.

This CDR3 reads CSVLQERAKNIQYF. The CDR3 DNA is TGCAGCGTTCTACAGGAGAGAGCCAAAAACATTCAGTACTTC. This sequence joins TRBV29-1 and TRBJ2-4; a possible D gene is TRBD1 (5 bases). The ends were cut back, 5 bases at V and 0 bases at J, with 11 bases in the middle. CDR3 size: 14 residues. Germline-derived CDR1 and CDR2 are SQVTM and ANQGSEA.

The gene calls are TRBV12-3 or TRBV12-4 and TRBJ1-1; D might be TRBD1 (5 bases). CDR3 length equals 12 residues. V lost 3 bases to trimming and J lost 6 bases, with 8 bases between them. Here the CDR3 reads CASSFPGAEAFF. The CDR3 DNA reads as TGTGCCAGCAGTTTTCCGGGGGCTGAAGCTTTCTTT.

V usage is TRBV5-1 and J usage is TRBJ1-2; 7 positions match TRBD1. CDR1 is SGHRS and CDR2 is YFSETQ in the germline V gene. The CDR3 runs 16 residues. Losses at the gene ends were 4 bases for V and 7 bases for J; bases not matched to a gene: 16. CDR3 nucleotide sequence: TGCGCCAGCAGCCCAAGGGCGGGACAGCCGGATTCTGGCTACACCTTC. The encoded protein is CASSPRAGQPDSGYTF.

The chain recombines TRBV7-9 with TRBJ2-2; 10 bases fit TRBD1. The germline gives CDR1 SEHNR, CDR2 FQNEAQ (reference sequence). The CDR3 spans 17 residues. Trimming at V came to 1 base and at J to 6 bases, leaving 8 bases not matched to a gene. The CDR3 reads CASSLEMGQGYPGELFF. In DNA form, the CDR3 reads TGTGCCAGCAGCTTAGAAATGGGACAGGGGTATCCCGGGGAGCTGTTTTTT.

This chain links TRBV2 with TRBJ2-7, with 8 bases matching TRBD2. V shed 3 bases, J shed 6 bases, and the junction held 1 base outside the gene matches. The CDR3 contains 12 residues. Germline CDR1 and CDR2: SNHLY and FYNNEI. The CDR3 nucleotides read TGTGCCAGCAGTGACCGGGGGGGCGAGCAGTACTTC. Amino acids: CASSDRGGEQYF. The full variable domain, rest sourced from reference TRBV2 and TRBJ2-7, is EPEVTQTPSHQVTQMGQEVILRCVPISNHLYFYWYRQILGQKVEFLVSFYNNEISEKSEIFDDQFSVERPDGSNFTLKIRSTKLEDSAMYFCASSDRGGEQYFGPGTRLTVT.

This sequence joins TRBV30 and TRBJ2-7, with TRBD1 identical over 8 bases. CDR3 length equals 13 residues. With V trimmed by 8 bases and J by 2 bases, 8 bases remained unmatched. Germline loops: CDR1 GTSNPN, CDR2 SVGIG (reference sequence). The CDR3 sequence is CAGEGTGPYEQYF. The CDR3 DNA reads as TGTGCCGGAGAAGGGACAGGACCCTACGAGCAGTACTTC.

This chain joins TRBV15 and TRBJ2-7, with D possibly TRBD2 on 6 matching bases. CDR1 and CDR2 (germline): LNHNV, YYDKDF (reference sequence). This CDR3 is built from 16 residues. V lost 0 bases, J lost 1 base, and 13 bases lay in between. CDR3 sequence: CATSRDQRAGSYEQYF. In DNA form, the CDR3 reads TGTGCCACCAGCAGAGACCAGCGGGCGGGTTCCTACGAGCAGTACTTC.

The chain has TRBV25-1 and TRBJ2-5; no reliable D call. CDR1 is MGHDK, CDR2 SYGVNS, per germline. The V gene lost 6 bases and the J gene lost 3 bases, with 5 bases spanning the gap. This CDR3 comprises 11 residues. CDR3: CASRQKETQYF. The CDR3 DNA is TGTGCCAGCAGACAAAAAGAGACCCAGTACTTC.

The chain combines TRBV24-1 with TRBJ2-1, with TRBD2 identical over 13 bases. Germline V gene sequence: CDR1 KGHDR, CDR2 SFDVKD. The CDR3 sequence is 17 residues long. V gave up 2 bases and J gave up 4 bases; unmatched junction bases: 4. CDR3 DNA: TGTGCCACCAGTGATTCCGGGACTAGCGGGGAATACAATGAGCAGTTCTTC. Translating it yields CATSDSGTSGEYNEQFF.

V and J are TRBV29-1 and TRBJ1-6, with D hard to call. V shed 5 bases and J shed 0 bases, with 5 bases lying between them. The CDR3 runs to 13 residues. CDR1 and CDR2 from the germline V gene are SQVTM and ANQGSEA. The CDR3 protein is CSVRSSYNSPLHF. The CDR3 bases are TGCAGCGTTCGGTCCTCCTATAATTCACCCCTCCACTTT.